This record covers a single TCR beta chain. The CDR3 has 16 amino acids. The J segment lost 1 base and the V segment lost 5 bases, leaving 8 bases of the junction unmatched. In germline, CDR1 is MNHEY, CDR2 SMNVEV (reference sequence). The sample originates from a study of T cell changes during pregnancy in multiple sclerosis. Data came from immunoSEQ multiplex PCR; TCRdb stores just in-frame clones and leaves some out. The profile shows 35,000 to 45,000 clones, 90% of them singletons. This chain links TRBV27 with TRBJ1-1; 9 bases agree with TRBD1. This clonotype originated in a female donor in good health, enrolled as a control in a pregnancy study. Material: peripheral blood, obtained in the second trimester of pregnancy. Written as DNA, the CDR3 is TGTGCCAGCAGTACGGCACAGGGGGCGACGAACACTGAAGCTTTCTTT. This translates into CASSTAQGATNTEAFF.